This T cell receptor (beta chain) was sequenced in a study of cytomegalovirus exposure and HLA in healthy donors. At the level of the study: Within the Caucasian-associated ancestry cluster were roughly 81% of the 398 genotyped donors. Study results and caveats: Associated with cytomegalovirus, according to the listing, were some 150 TCR beta chains. Sequencing likely produced, as an artifact, a cluster of highly shared sequence variants. Among CMV-associated TCR beta chains, most appeared HLA-restricted in a later analysis.

PCR primers comprised 60 Vbeta and 13 Jbeta primers. Profiling relied on immunoSEQ multiplex PCR, and the TCRdb table lists in-frame clones only, not all of them. Here the sample spans hundreds of thousands of clones, about 88% being singletons. About this clone itself: As yet, its antigen is unknown.

The sample comprised PBMCs. This TCR derives from a girl between 2 and 10 years old in good health and CMV-seronegative.

CDR3 sequence: CASSLDLGTGSNEKLFF. In DNA form, the CDR3 reads TGTGCCAGCAGCTTAGATCTTGGGACAGGGTCGAATGAAAAACTGTTTTTT. V and J are TRBV11-2 and TRBJ1-4, with 9 nucleotides matching TRBD1. In germline, CDR1 is SGHAT, CDR2 FQNNGV. V shed 0 bases, J shed 5 bases, and the junction held 7 bases outside the gene matches. CDR3 length equals 17 residues.